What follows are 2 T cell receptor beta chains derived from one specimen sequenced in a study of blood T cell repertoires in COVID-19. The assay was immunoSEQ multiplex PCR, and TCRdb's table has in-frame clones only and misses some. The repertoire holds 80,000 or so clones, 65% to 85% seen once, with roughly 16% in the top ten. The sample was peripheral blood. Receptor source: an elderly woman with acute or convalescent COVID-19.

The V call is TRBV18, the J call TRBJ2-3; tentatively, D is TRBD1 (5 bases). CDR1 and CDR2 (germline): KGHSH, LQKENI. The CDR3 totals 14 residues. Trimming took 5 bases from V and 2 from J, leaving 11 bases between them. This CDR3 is CASSVGHPTDTQYF. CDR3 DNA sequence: TGTGCCAGCTCAGTAGGACACCCCACAGATACGCAGTATTTT.

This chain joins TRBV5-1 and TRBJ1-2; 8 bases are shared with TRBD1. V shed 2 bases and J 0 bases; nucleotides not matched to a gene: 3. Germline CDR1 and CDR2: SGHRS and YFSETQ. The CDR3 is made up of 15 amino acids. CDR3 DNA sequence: TGCGCCAGCAGCTTCGGACAGGGTGCTAACTATGGCTACACCTTC. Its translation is CASSFGQGANYGYTF.